This T cell receptor (beta chain) was documented in a study of shared clonotypes between healthy human individuals (TCRdb year 2020). Some background on the complete study: Three men and two women, aged 18 to 49 years, made up the cohort. Per donor, three plates each were used for CD4 naive and CD4 memory, two for CD8 naive, and one for CD8 memory. The study deeply sequenced blood TCR repertoires of five healthy adults to estimate repertoire size and the extent of clonotype sharing between individuals. To increase sequencing depth and limit assay-specific biases, different laboratories used diverse techniques to prepare libraries and sequence TCR repertoires. Between about 0.8 and 9 billion PBMCs per donor were obtained by leukapheresis.

Here is what the overall study found, with its caveats: Compared with non-shared clonotypes, clonotypes shared by all four sorted-subset donors had higher generation probabilities. Because the study included a small number of donors, the genetic and exposure-history diversity represented was limited. Naive subsets generally had larger estimated clonotype richness than memory subsets did. Sampling was restricted to blood, and TCR repertoires in tissue are likely to differ from TCR repertoires in blood. Based on pairwise subsampling, the degree of clonotype sharing among donors was expected to be affected by sequencing depth. Approximately 5% of naive CD4, around 3.5% of naive CD8, 2% to 2.5% of memory CD4, and more than 0.35% of memory CD8 clonotypes were shared across several donors. Even with the large sequencing depth, rarefaction of the sorted-subset datasets indicated that sequencing was incomplete.

The donors were healthy, HIV-negative adults who had no recently reported acute infections or vaccinations. Every donor was a Caucasian adult residing in Nashville, Tennessee, USA. CD4+ T cells were enriched by magnetic negative selection, after which naive cells were positively selected on CD45RA and the negative fraction was taken as the memory subset. After blood collection by leukapheresis, PBMCs were isolated using Ficoll-Histopaque density gradient centrifugation and then cryopreserved in the vapor phase of liquid nitrogen. Analytical flow cytometry was used to check the purity and quantity of each magnetically sorted T cell population. Genomic DNA was isolated from every sorted fraction and measured by UV absorbance on a Nanodrop 2000c. A remark on this clone: What this receptor recognizes is not known. No base-level quality is on record; no much larger clone is a single base apart.

Germline trimming: 6 bases from V, 0 bases from J; junction bases outside gene matches: 11. As encoded in the germline V gene, CDR1 is MDHEN while CDR2 is SYDVKM. There are 17 amino acids in the CDR3, from cysteine to phenylalanine inclusive. CDR3 DNA only is kept here, 51 bases in frame from base 1. Using the deep immunoSEQ assay, multiplex PCR amplified TCR CDR3 regions from genomic DNA. Extracted genomic DNA from each cell subset was spread evenly across all wells of several immunoSEQ 96-well plates, with each plate serving as a replicate. For sorted subsets, each replicate PCR was loaded with about 0.2 ug genomic DNA, equivalent to 25,000 to 30,000 T cell genomes. Purified libraries were measured with a Qubit 3.0 fluorometer, size-checked on a Bioanalyzer 2100, and measured again with the KAPA Library Quantification kit. Each immunoSEQ 96-well plate was sequenced on its own single-read 150-cycle Illumina NextSeq 550 flow cell. In the paper's pipeline: The immunoSEQ output contained only junctional sequences without quality scores, so filtering could not match that applied to full-length reads. To assign V/J genes and CDR3, sequences were annotated using PyIR, a Python wrapper for IgBLAST v1.9, with IMGT germline references. Reads were removed for weak V/J assignments (E-value above 1e-6), missing CDR3, stop codons, out-of-frame junctions, or ambiguous translated residues. V3J clonotypes were defined as sequences sharing an identical inferred V gene, J gene, and CDR3 amino acid sequence. Percentage overlap between repertoires was calculated by dividing the number of shared unique clonotypes by the size of the smaller repertoire. RTK rarefaction, the Chao1 estimator, and Recon v2.1 estimates of unobserved clonotypes were used to assess repertoire richness. Generation probabilities for all TCRbeta clonotypes obtained by the gDNA method from several donors were computed using OLGA. Sourced from immuneACCESS, this table was stored by TCRdb with only in-frame sequences that have V and J called. A share of the clones is absent; for the studies checked, an unresolved V gene accounts for under half, and the remainder has no known explanation. The D gene and trimming were derived from the DNA, and the V and J assignments and clone size from that table. The sample table lists hundreds of thousands of clones, approximately 79% of them with a count of one. The ten most abundant clones make up over 1.5% of the sample.

This TCR was sampled from a woman in her twenties or thirties in good health. The sequence joins TRBV28 to TRBJ2-3; 8 junctional bases match TRBD2. The sequenced sample was memory CD4+ T cells sorted from blood. The cell subset or site label for this specimen denotes: CD45RA-negative fraction. The CDR3 region has the sequence CASSPRGGLLSTDTQYF. The DNA sequence reads TGTGCCAGCAGCCCTCGGGGGGGGCTACTAAGCACAGATACGCAGTATTTT.